This TCR beta chain was recorded in a study of T cells in Graves' hyperthyroidism and ophthalmopathy. This clonotype was found a few times. The TCR beta CDR3 regions underwent amplification using RNA transcripts as the source. First-round RT-PCR with HTBI primers amplified the TCR CDR3 region. TCRdb re-called the multiplex PCR reads through MiXCR, storing one row per CDR3 protein. The table lists fewer than 650,000 distinct CDR3 sequences, about 14% of them singletons. The TCR was taken from a woman between 40 and 55 years old with Graves' hyperthyroidism. What was sequenced was blood.

CDR3 nucleotide sequence: TGTGCCAGCAGTACCCGGATGCATCCCTACGAGCAGTACTTC. The encoded protein is CASSTRMHPYEQYF. The chain has TRBV6-2 or TRBV6-3 and TRBJ2-7, with no clear D. This CDR3 is built from 14 residues. From germline, CDR1 is MNHEY and CDR2 SVGEGT. Between the trimmed V and J ends, which lost 5 bases and 2 bases, there was a span of 13 bases.